This TCR beta chain was sequenced during a study of Ad26.COV2.S vaccination and SARS-CoV-2 variants. Germline CDR1 SNHLY, CDR2 FYNNEI. This CDR3 region has 14 residues. The V end was cut by 5 bases, the J end by 0 bases, with 9 bases between. Study-level points and caveats: Reported findings describe substantial breadth in spike-specific CD8+ and CD4+ T cell responses following vaccination.

About this clone: The target antigen is unknown.

Repertoires were generated with immunoSEQ multiplex PCR, while TCRdb's copy carries only in-frame clones and drops some. The sample holds about 180,000 clones, roughly 85% seen once. V gene TRBV2 combines with J gene TRBJ2-3; D is perhaps TRBD1 (6 bases). The clonotype was recovered from a human donor who had recovered from COVID-19. The sequencing here drew on peripheral blood, taken after recovery from COVID-19. CDR3 nucleotides: TGTGCCAGCAGTCAAGACAGGAGCACAGATACGCAGTATTTT. It codes for CASSQDRSTDTQYF.